This is a list of T cell receptor beta chains from one sample in a study of T-cell memory formation after mild COVID-19. TCRdb re-called the 5' RACE reads with MiXCR, one entry per CDR3 protein. The data hold 250,000 to 300,000 distinct CDR3 sequences, with roughly 15% observed a single time. The sample comprised PBMCs or a T cell subset sorted from them (not recorded which). The receptors originated from a young man who had mild COVID-19 (a few samples of this study predate the infection). Cell type and time point are not known. Each CDR3 is given with its conserved first and last residue. Fields, in order: V gene, clone size, D gene, J gene, CDR3 DNA, CDR3 protein. The D gene is left open where the match is weak. Not every row has a clone size; where given, it reads once, few, many or a size class.

>TRBV5-1|many|-|TRBJ2-1
TGCGCCAGCAGCTTGGTGGACGCTGAGCAGTTCTTC
CASSLVDAEQFF
>TRBV16|few|-|TRBJ2-3
TGTGCCAGCAGAAAGAGCACAGATACGCAGTATTTT
CASRKSTDTQYF
>TRBV20-1|many|-|TRBJ2-4
TGCAGTGCTAGAGATATGTCCAAAAACATTCAGTACTTC
CSARDMSKNIQYF
>TRBV7-9|few|-|TRBJ1-5
TGTGCCAGCAGCTTTATGGGGGGCAATCAGCCCCAGCATTTT
CASSFMGGNQPQHF
>TRBV6-2/TRBV6-3|few|TRBD2|TRBJ2-2
TGTGCCAGCAGTTACCAACGGGGGGGCGCGAACACCGGGGAGCTGTTTTTT
CASSYQRGGANTGELFF
>TRBV6-5|few|TRBD1|TRBJ1-5
TGTGCCAGCAGTCAAAGACAGGGAAGTTATAGCAATCAGCCCCAGCATTTT
CASSQRQGSYSNQPQHF
>TRBV6-6|-|-|TRBJ1-6
TGTGCCAGCAGTTACTCCGCGGAGGCGGGCCAAGGAGGGAATGAGCGGTTT
CASSYSAEAGQGGNERF
>TRBV5-1|many|-|TRBJ2-2
TGCGCCAGCAGCCCCGGGGACACTGGCACCGGGGAGCTGTTTTTT
CASSPGDTGTGELFF
>TRBV27|few|TRBD2|TRBJ2-3
TGTGCCAGCAGTGTGCTAGCGGGGGGGAAAAAGCAGTATTTT
CASSVLAGGKKQYF
>TRBV7-3|many|-|TRBJ2-3
TGTGCCAGCAGCCCGCTGGGATGGATGAATACGCAGTATTTT
CASSPLGWMNTQYF
>TRBV7-3|-|TRBD1|TRBJ2-4
TGTGCCAGCAGCTACACACAGGGGGACATTCAGTACTTC
CASSYTQGDIQYF
>TRBV7-2|many|TRBD2|TRBJ2-4
TGTGCCAGCAGCCTAAGTAGCGGGGGGCCACCCATTCAGTACTTC
CASSLSSGGPPIQYF
>TRBV12-3/TRBV12-4|few|TRBD1|TRBJ1-5
TGTGCCAGCAGTCTGACAGGGGGCAGCAAGGGCAATCAGCCCCAGCATTTT
CASSLTGGSKGNQPQHF
>TRBV11-1|few|-|TRBJ1-1
TGTGCCAGCAGAAACCCCGGGACAGAAGCTTTCTTT
CASRNPGTEAFF
>TRBV6-5|few|TRBD1|TRBJ1-2
TGTGCCAGCAGTTTACAGGGGACGGACTATGGCTACACCTTC
CASSLQGTDYGYTF
>TRBV7-9|-|TRBD1|TRBJ1-5
TGTGCCAGCAGCTTAACCCATGGACAGGGGGGTCAGCCCCAGCATTTT
CASSLTHGQGGQPQHF
>TRBV7-9|-|-|TRBJ1-2
TGTGCCAGCAGCTTTATGGCGGGGGTGGTTGGAAGCTATGGCTACACCTTC
CASSFMAGVVGSYGYTF
>TRBV7-2|-|-|TRBJ1-5
TGTGCCAGCAGCCCTCAGTTATATAGCAATCAGCCCCAGCATTTT
CASSPQLYSNQPQHF
>TRBV15|-|-|TRBJ2-7
TGTGCCACCAGCAGAGCTTCGGGTTTAAGGGAGCAGTACTTC
CATSRASGLREQYF
>TRBV7-9|few|-|TRBJ2-7
TGTGCCAGCAGCTTAGCGGGTGGCAACGAGCAGTACTTC
CASSLAGGNEQYF
>TRBV7-9|-|-|TRBJ1-2
TGTGCCAGCAGCTCCCTACTCGCAGGGTACGATGGCTACACCTTC
CASSSLLAGYDGYTF
>TRBV5-1|few|-|TRBJ1-2
TGCGCCAGCAGCTCCGGACAGCTCTATGGCTACACCTTC
CASSSGQLYGYTF
>TRBV7-8|few|-|TRBJ2-5
TGTGCCAGCAGCTTAGGTGGCGGACGGACCCAGTACTTC
CASSLGGGRTQYF
>TRBV4-3|few|-|TRBJ1-1
TGCGCCAGCAGCCAAACGCGGGGGTTTGAAGCTTTCTTT
CASSQTRGFEAFF
>TRBV7-2|-|TRBD1|TRBJ1-6
TGTGCCAGCAGTCCCGACAGGGGGTACTCACCCCTCCACTTT
CASSPDRGYSPLHF
>TRBV6-5|few|-|TRBJ1-3
TGTGCCAGCAGGGCCACTTTTCGGCCGCCTGGAAACACCATATATTTT
CASRATFRPPGNTIYF
>TRBV4-1|-|-|TRBJ1-2
TGCGCCAGCAGCCAAGTTAGGGGTGATGACTATGGCTACACCTTC
CASSQVRGDDYGYTF
>TRBV29-1|few|-|TRBJ2-3
TGCAGCGTTGGGGGCGTAGGCGCCATGGATACGCAGTATTTT
CSVGGVGAMDTQYF
>TRBV15|many|-|TRBJ2-2
TGTGCCACCAGCGGAGCCGAGACTCATAACACCGGGGAGCTGTTTTTT
CATSGAETHNTGELFF
>TRBV5-1|few|-|TRBJ2-1
TGCGCCAGCAGCCCCACAGTGGGTGGGAGCTCCTACAATGAGCAGTTCTTC
CASSPTVGGSSYNEQFF